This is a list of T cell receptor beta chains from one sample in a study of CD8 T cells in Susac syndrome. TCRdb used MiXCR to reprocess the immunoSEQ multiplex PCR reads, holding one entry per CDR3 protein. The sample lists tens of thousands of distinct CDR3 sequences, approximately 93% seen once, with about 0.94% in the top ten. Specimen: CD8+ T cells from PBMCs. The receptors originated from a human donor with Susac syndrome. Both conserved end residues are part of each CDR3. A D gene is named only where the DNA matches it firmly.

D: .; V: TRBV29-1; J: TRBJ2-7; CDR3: CSGMMGIEQYF
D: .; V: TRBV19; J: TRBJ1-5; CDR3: CASRPRGPDQPQHF
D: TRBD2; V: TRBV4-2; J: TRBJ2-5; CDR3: CASSIVGGVEETQYF
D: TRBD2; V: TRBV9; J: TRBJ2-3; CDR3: CASSLFSGGMDTQYF
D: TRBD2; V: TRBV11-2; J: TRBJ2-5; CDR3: CASSFRSILAGVETQYF
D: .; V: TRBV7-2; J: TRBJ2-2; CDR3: CASSLAYEGQRRNTGELFF
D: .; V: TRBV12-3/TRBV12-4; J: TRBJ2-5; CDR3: CASSFPLIRGTGEPQETQYF
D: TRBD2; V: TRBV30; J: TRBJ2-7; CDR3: CASTSGRSTYEQYF
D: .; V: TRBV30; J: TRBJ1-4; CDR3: CAWSVLTAEKLFF
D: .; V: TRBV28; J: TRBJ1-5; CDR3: CASNSNQPQHF
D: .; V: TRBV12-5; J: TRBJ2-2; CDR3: CASGFSNDIDTGELFF
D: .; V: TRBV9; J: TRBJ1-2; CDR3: CASSIRGGYTF
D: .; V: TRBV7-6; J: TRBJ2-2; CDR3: CASSLSGTGELFF
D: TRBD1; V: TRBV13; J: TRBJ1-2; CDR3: CASSDGQVYGYTF
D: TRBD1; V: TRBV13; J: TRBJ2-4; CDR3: CASSFPGQGRSGQYF
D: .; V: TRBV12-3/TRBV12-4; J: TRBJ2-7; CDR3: CASSPSGPPRPYEQYF
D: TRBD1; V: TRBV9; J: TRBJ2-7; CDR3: CASSVGQGYGEQYF